Listed below are T cell receptor beta chains from one sample, sequenced in a study of identical twins. TCRdb reprocessed the 5' RACE reads with MiXCR, giving one entry per CDR3 protein. This repertoire shows around 250,000 distinct CDR3 sequences, 5% to 7% found once; its top ten account for just over 14%. These data are also associated with another study on T cells expressing NK-cell markers.

Specimen: CD8+ T cells sorted from blood. All receptors derive from a young woman in good health. Both conserved end residues are part of each CDR3. A D gene is named only where the DNA matches it firmly. A row's size may be missing; if present it is once, few, many or a size class.

V gene	clone size	D gene	J gene	CDR3 DNA	CDR3 protein
TRBV6-1	many	.	TRBJ1-4	TGTGCCAGCAGTGCATTGAGAAGGATTGAAGGTGAAAAACTGTTTTTT	CASSALRRIEGEKLFF
TRBV20-1	few	.	TRBJ2-7	TGCAGTGCTCCCATGACGCAGCCGGGATACGAGCAGTACTTC	CSAPMTQPGYEQYF
TRBV27	few	TRBD1	TRBJ1-2	TGTGCCAGCAGTAAACCGGGACAGGGATATGGCTACACCTTC	CASSKPGQGYGYTF
TRBV11-2	.	.	TRBJ2-5	TGTGCCAGCAGCCGATTCCAGGAGGGGCCAGAGACCCAGTACTTC	CASSRFQEGPETQYF
TRBV25-1	.	TRBD2	TRBJ2-7	TGTGCCAGCAGTGGAGCGGGAGACGGGCCCTACGAGCAGTACTTC	CASSGAGDGPYEQYF
TRBV7-9	few	.	TRBJ2-1	TGTGCCAGCCGCCTCGGGGACACCTACAATGAGCAGTTCTTC	CASRLGDTYNEQFF
TRBV12-5	many	.	TRBJ2-7	TGTGCTAGTGGTTTGGACCTGAACCCAAGGGGGAGCTACTACGAGCAGTACTTC	CASGLDLNPRGSYYEQYF
TRBV5-5	.	.	TRBJ2-1	TGTGCCAGCAGCCCGGAGGGGGCTACCTACAATGAGCAGTTCTTC	CASSPEGATYNEQFF
TRBV6-1	few	TRBD1	TRBJ2-5	TGTGCCAGCAGCCAAGCCGGGACAGGGACGGGGCTCGGAGAGACCCAGTACTTC	CASSQAGTGTGLGETQYF
TRBV7-6	many	.	TRBJ1-1	TGTGCCGTGGGGGGGGACACTGAAGCTTTCTTT	CAVGGDTEAFF
TRBV15	.	.	TRBJ1-5	TGTGCCACCAGCAGAGATCTACTTACTAGCAATCAGCCCCAGCATTTT	CATSRDLLTSNQPQHF
TRBV7-2	few	.	TRBJ2-5	TGTGCCAGCAGCTTAGTGGGGGCGCTAGTAGGACAAGAGACCCAGTACTTC	CASSLVGALVGQETQYF
TRBV9	.	.	TRBJ2-1	TGTGCCAGCAGCGTCCCCGATAGAGTTGTTACCTACAATGAGCAGTTCTTC	CASSVPDRVVTYNEQFF
TRBV29-1	.	.	TRBJ2-2	TGCAGCACCTCCCTCGGGCCCGGGGAGCTGTTTTTT	CSTSLGPGELFF
TRBV30	.	.	TRBJ1-1	TGTGCCTGGAGTTTTGGAACAGAGAACACTGAAGCTTTCTTT	CAWSFGTENTEAFF
TRBV28	.	TRBD2	TRBJ2-7	TGTGCCAGCAGTATTACTAGCGGATACGAGCAGTACTTC	CASSITSGYEQYF
TRBV11-2	few	.	TRBJ1-1	TGTGCCAGCAGCTCTAGACAGAATGAAGCTTTCTTT	CASSSRQNEAFF
TRBV14	few	TRBD2	TRBJ2-7	TGTGCCAGCAGCCACAGGACTAGCGAGAGACCCTACGAGCAGTACTTC	CASSHRTSERPYEQYF
TRBV5-1	.	.	TRBJ2-2	TGCGCCAGCAGCTTGGTATGGGGTACCGGGGAGCTGTTTTTT	CASSLVWGTGELFF
TRBV9	few	TRBD2	TRBJ2-5	TGTGCCAGCAGCTATACTAGCGGGGGCTTAATAGGCATCGTGACCCAGTACTTC	CASSYTSGGLIGIVTQYF
TRBV9	few	.	TRBJ2-1	TGTGCCAGCAGCTTAACAGGGTCTAGAAGCTCCTACAATGAGCAGTTCTTC	CASSLTGSRSSYNEQFF
TRBV5-1	many	.	TRBJ2-1	TGCGCCAGCAGCTTCTTAGGCGTTATAGATAATGAGCAGTTCTTC	CASSFLGVIDNEQFF
TRBV4-1	once	.	TRBJ2-5	TGCACCAGCAGCTTCAGATCCCGCGTGCGGGAGACCCAGTACTTC	CTSSFRSRVRETQYF
TRBV3-1	few	.	TRBJ2-2	TGTGCCAGCAGCCAGCAGGTCTGGACCGGGGAGCTGTTTTTT	CASSQQVWTGELFF
TRBV20-1	few	TRBD2	TRBJ2-4	TGCAGTGCCGCCGGGACTACCAGAAACATTCAGTACTTC	CSAAGTTRNIQYF
TRBV7-9	.	.	TRBJ1-1	TGTGCCAGCAGCCACCCCCAGGGTGAGGAAACTGAAGCTTTCTTT	CASSHPQGEETEAFF
TRBV5-6	few	.	TRBJ2-1	TGTGCCAGCAGTTCGGGGGGCGTTTTTGCGTTCAATGAGCAGTTCTTC	CASSSGGVFAFNEQFF
TRBV7-9	few	.	TRBJ1-5	TGTGCCAGCAGCTCAGGGAGTTGGCCCCAGCATTTT	CASSSGSWPQHF
TRBV7-2	few	.	TRBJ2-5	TGTGCCAGCAGCCCGACTCGGACAGCTCAAGAGACCCAGTACTTC	CASSPTRTAQETQYF
TRBV7-2	many	.	TRBJ2-1	TGTGCCAGCAGCTTAGTAGGGGTTTGGGAGCAGTTCTTC	CASSLVGVWEQFF
TRBV20-1	.	.	TRBJ2-3	TGCAGTGCTAGCTTTGGTACGCAGTATTTT	CSASFGTQYF
TRBV29-1	many	.	TRBJ1-5	TGCAGCGTTTTGGAGGGGGGTCAGCCCCAGCATTTT	CSVLEGGQPQHF
TRBV11-2	many	TRBD1	TRBJ2-7	TGTGCCAGCAGCCCATTGATGGGACAGCAACAATACGAGCAGTACTTC	CASSPLMGQQQYEQYF
TRBV5-1	few	TRBD2	TRBJ2-7	TGCGCCAGCAGCGGCCGGACTAGCGGGAGCTCACCCTACGAGCAGTACTTC	CASSGRTSGSSPYEQYF
TRBV27	few	TRBD1	TRBJ1-5	TGTGCCAGCAGTGACAGGGTTCAGGGCAATCAGCCCCAGCATTTT	CASSDRVQGNQPQHF
TRBV11-2	.	.	TRBJ2-3	TGTGCCAGCAGCCTGAACCCGCGGGAGCAGTATTTT	CASSLNPREQYF
TRBV7-9	many	.	TRBJ2-3	TGTGCCAGCAGCTTACAACTATCAGATACGCAGTATTTT	CASSLQLSDTQYF
TRBV9	few	.	TRBJ2-7	TGTGCCAGCAGTGCAGAAAGCTCCTACGAGCAGTACTTC	CASSAESSYEQYF
TRBV20-1	.	.	TRBJ2-5	TGCAGTGCTAGAGAGTTTATCGGTTCAGAGACCCAGTACTTC	CSAREFIGSETQYF
TRBV4-3	many	.	TRBJ1-1	TGCGCCAGCAGCCAAGACCGCTGGAACACTGAAGCTTTCTTT	CASSQDRWNTEAFF
TRBV20-1	few	.	TRBJ2-1	TGCAGTGCTAGAGCCCTCTTGTTGGCAGAACACTACAATGAGCAGTTCTTC	CSARALLLAEHYNEQFF
TRBV11-2	.	.	TRBJ2-7	TGTGCCAGCAGCATCAGGTCCCCCTACGAGCAGTACTTC	CASSIRSPYEQYF
TRBV2	few	.	TRBJ2-1	TGTGCCAGCAGTCGGCTAGCGAGTCCCTACAATGAGCAGTTCTTC	CASSRLASPYNEQFF
TRBV12-3/TRBV12-4	.	TRBD2	TRBJ2-6	TGTGCCAGCAGAAAAGGACTAGTTCCTGGGGCCAACGTCCTGACTTTC	CASRKGLVPGANVLTF
TRBV7-9	.	.	TRBJ2-5	TGTGCCAGCAGCCCGGGACATACGGAGACCCAGTACTTC	CASSPGHTETQYF
TRBV12-3/TRBV12-4	many	.	TRBJ2-1	TGTGCCAGCGGGACCGCCCGGGACGGGAGCTCCTACAATGAGCAGTTCTTC	CASGTARDGSSYNEQFF
TRBV6-2/TRBV6-3	many	.	TRBJ2-5	TGTGCCAGCACGGATACGATGACAGAGACCCAGTACTTC	CASTDTMTETQYF
TRBV6-1	.	.	TRBJ2-5	TGTGCCAGCACCGAGAGTATCGGACTTGAAGAGACCCAGTACTTC	CASTESIGLEETQYF
TRBV9	many	.	TRBJ2-2	TGTGCCAGCAGCACTCAAATTTCCGTGCGTTCGAACACCGGGGAGCTGTTTTTT	CASSTQISVRSNTGELFF
TRBV6-2/TRBV6-3	many	.	TRBJ2-4	TGTGCCAGCAGTCAGGACAGAAACATTCAGTACTTC	CASSQDRNIQYF
TRBV11-1	.	TRBD2	TRBJ2-1	TGTGCCAGCAGCTCACAACGAAAGGGTAGCGGGAGCGGTGATGAGCAGTTCTTC	CASSSQRKGSGSGDEQFF
TRBV27	.	.	TRBJ1-1	TGTGCCAGCAGGTCCGGGCTGGGGGGGAGAGGCACTGAAGCTTTCTTT	CASRSGLGGRGTEAFF
TRBV13	few	.	TRBJ2-3	TGTGCCAGCACATCCAGGAGTCGTAGCACAGATACGCAGTATTTT	CASTSRSRSTDTQYF
TRBV4-3	few	TRBD2	TRBJ2-3	TGCGCCAGCAGCCAAGCTCTCCTAGCGGGAGGGCGCCGCACAGATACGCAGTATTTT	CASSQALLAGGRRTDTQYF